Each of the 12 T cell receptor beta chains below was sequenced from the same sample in a study of blood T cell repertoires in COVID-19. The method was immunoSEQ multiplex PCR; TCRdb's version includes in-frame clones alone and lacks a portion of them. The data show approximately 300,000 clones, 90% seen once. The sequenced sample consisted of PBMCs or T cells enriched from blood (not recorded which). These receptors were taken from a man aged 55-75 years who had recovered from COVID-19.

CDR3 sequence: CASSYGSSTGGNTIYF. CDR3 in DNA: TGTGCCAGCAGTTACGGGTCGTCGACAGGGGGAAACACCATATATTTT. This chain uses TRBV6-6 with TRBJ1-3; 7 positions agree with TRBD1. The germline gives CDR1 MNHNY, CDR2 SVGAGI (reference sequence). Losses at the gene ends were 2 bases for V and 4 bases for J; bases not matched to a gene: 8. The CDR3 spans 16 residues.

The rearrangement uses TRBV15 and TRBJ1-5, with no clear D. V was trimmed by 0 bases and J by 7 bases, leaving 13 bases between them. This CDR3 has 15 residues. CDR1 and CDR2 from the germline V gene are LNHNV and YYDKDF (reference sequence). CDR3: CATSRDKAGGQPQHF. As DNA, the CDR3 is TGTGCCACCAGCAGAGATAAGGCCGGAGGGCAGCCCCAGCATTTT.

The chain links TRBV7-6 to TRBJ2-5, with no clear D. This CDR3 contains 15 residues. Germline-derived CDR1 and CDR2 are SGHVS and FNYEAQ. The V end was cut by 1 base, the J end by 6 bases, with 15 bases between. This CDR3 is CASSLVNLDVKTQYF. For the CDR3, the DNA is TGTGCCAGCAGCTTAGTCAACCTAGATGTGAAGACCCAGTACTTC.

The chain is built from TRBV7-8 and TRBJ2-1; 10 bases agree with TRBD2. The CDR3 extends over 15 amino acids. Germline trimming cut 5 bases from V and 5 bases from J; bases unmatched to any gene: 6. In germline, CDR1 is SGHVS, CDR2 FQNEAQ. The CDR3 region is CASSEGLAIHNEQFF. The DNA of the CDR3 is TGTGCCAGCAGCGAGGGACTAGCGATCCACAATGAGCAGTTCTTC.

J is TRBJ1-5 and V is TRBV28; TRBD1 might be the D (5 bases). V shed 0 bases and J shed 0 bases, with 9 bases lying between them. Per germline, CDR1 MDHEN and CDR2 SYDVKM. The CDR3 extends over 16 amino acids. The CDR3 DNA sequence: TGTGCCAGCAGTTTATGGGACATTTATAGCAATCAGCCCCAGCATTTT. It encodes CASSLWDIYSNQPQHF.

The rearrangement links TRBV9 to TRBJ1-2; no clear D gene. This CDR3 region has 13 residues. The germline gives CDR1 SGDLS, CDR2 YYNGEE. Trimming took off 3 bases at V and 4 bases at J, with 10 bases between the two ends. This CDR3 is CASSAPGFYGYTF. The CDR3 nucleotides read TGTGCCAGCAGCGCCCCAGGTTTCTATGGCTACACCTTC.

In nucleotides, the CDR3 is TGCGCCAGCAGCCAAGAACGAACTTTCTCCTACAATGAGCAGTTCTTC. This translates into CASSQERTFSYNEQFF. The V and J genes are TRBV4-3 and TRBJ2-1; unclear D gene. This CDR3 is 16 amino acids long. V gave up 0 bases and J gave up 0 bases, with 9 bases separating them. Per the germline V gene, CDR1 is LGHNA and CDR2 is YSLEER.

This clone appeared a single time. The rearrangement links TRBV11-2 to TRBJ2-1, with 10 bases aligning to TRBD2. The CDR3 sequence is 16 residues long. Unmatched junction bases numbered 9, after V lost 5 bases and J lost 5 bases. Germline values: CDR1 SGHAT, CDR2 FQNNGV. DNA for the CDR3: TGTGCCAGCAGCCCCCTCGGGAGCGGGAGGGACAATGAGCAGTTCTTC. Translation gives CASSPLGSGRDNEQFF.

The rearrangement uses TRBV7-9 and TRBJ2-5; TRBD2 might be the D (7 bases). The CDR3 is made up of 15 amino acids. Trimming removed 4 bases at V and 5 bases at J, with 17 bases between. In germline, CDR1 is SEHNR, CDR2 FQNEAQ (reference sequence). For the CDR3, the DNA is TGTGCCAGCAGCTCCCAAGGGGGGGCCTGGGAGACCCAGTACTTC. This codes for CASSSQGGAWETQYF.

The chain uses TRBV5-1 and TRBJ1-6; TRBD1 matches at 7 bases. The V segment lost 4 bases and the J segment 3 bases; nucleotides outside the gene matches: 7. The germline V gene has CDR1 SGHRS and CDR2 YFSETQ. The CDR3 runs to 16 residues. The CDR3 loop reads CASSRDSRNYNSPLHF. CDR3 DNA sequence: TGCGCCAGCAGCCGGGACAGCCGGAACTATAATTCACCCCTCCACTTT.

V gene TRBV6-5 combines with J gene TRBJ2-3; 7 nucleotides agree with TRBD1. CDR3 length equals 13 residues. Per germline, CDR1 MNHEY and CDR2 SVGAGI. Unmatched junction bases numbered 3, after V lost 7 bases and J lost 2 bases. CDR3 in DNA: TGTGCCAGCATGGGACAGTACACAGATACGCAGTATTTT. It is translated as CASMGQYTDTQYF.

Of note for this clone: One junction end does not reproduce the germline sequence, and a read error may be involved. The CDR3 DNA is TGTGCCAGCGGACGGGAGAATGTTCACGATTTT. The encoded protein is CASGRENVHDF. V gene TRBV2 combines with J gene TRBJ2-3; D is perhaps TRBD2 (6 bases). The CDR3 extends over 11 amino acids. Looked up from germline, CDR1 is SNHLY and CDR2 is FYNNEI.